This TCR beta chain stems from a study of blood T cell repertoires in COVID-19 (dated by TCRdb to about 2020). Study-wide context: Samples from collaborators originated in the United States, Italy and Spain and spanned both the acute and convalescent phases of COVID-19. The material from the prospective study consisted of cDNA or gDNA derived from T cells, B-cell-depleted T cells, or PBMCs. Subjects who had been exposed to COVID-19, were actively infected with it, or had recovered from it provided the deeply sampled blood TCRbeta repertoires that made up the dataset. The repertoires were released in a freely available public database meant as a resource for research on the immune response to SARS-CoV-2. Samples came from the ongoing ImmuneRACE study (first 160 participants) plus 1,254 subjects from 6 global collaborators. Sample metadata almost always included a de-identified subject ID, COVID-19 status, age in years and sex. HLA class I and class II types, where available, came from metadata supplied by the sample provider rather than from assay-based typing.

V is pared back by 1 base and J by 0 bases, with 11 bases lying between the germline termini. The cysteine opens and the phenylalanine closes a CDR3 of 17 amino acids. Only the CDR3 portion is preserved as DNA: 51 bases, with reading frame beginning at the first base. The germline V gene provides CDR1 SGDLS and CDR2 YYNGEE. TCRbeta CDR3 regions were amplified from genomic DNA by means of the immunoSEQ Assay, a bias-controlled multiplex PCR. Concerning the study's data processing: The number of nucleated cells in each sample was estimated by amplification of reference gene primers within the assay. Sequence reads were collapsed and filtered to measure the absolute abundance of every unique TCRbeta CDR3 rearrangement. For each sample, productive Simpson clonality was calculated by taking the square root of Simpson's diversity index across productive rearrangements. Held by TCRdb, this immuneACCESS table contains in-frame sequences only and omits some clones. Under half of the omission traces to an unresolved V gene where checked; the cause of the rest is unknown. D and trimming come from the DNA, and the V and J calls and clone size come from that table. For this sample there are about 170,000 clones; over 80% appear just once. 9.1% of the sample is taken by the ten largest.

Summary of the overall study and its limitations: How much clinical and demographic metadata was included differed by source and by participant, and the metadata was provided uncurated.

Remarks on this clone: The antigen it recognizes is unknown. Nothing much larger sits one base from this clone, and base qualities are not available.

Each collaborating institution followed its own protocols to collect whole blood in K2EDTA tubes. For TCRbeta analysis, collaborator samples were shipped as frozen whole blood, as isolated PBMCs, or as DNA extracted from either sample type. This receptor was obtained from an elderly woman with active or convalescent COVID-19. The V and J genes are TRBV9 and TRBJ1-6; the D gene is perhaps TRBD1, on 5 matching bases. The sequenced sample consisted of peripheral blood. The CDR3 here reads CASSVQGSSSYNSPLHF. The sequenced DNA: TGTGCCAGCAGCGTACAGGGTTCGAGCTCCTATAATTCACCCCTCCACTTT.